Below are 5 T cell receptor beta chains sequenced from a single sample in a study of tumor and adjacent non-tumor tissue in lung cancer. The library came from three nested PCR rounds adapted from ARM-PCR protocols. TCRdb re-called the multiplex PCR reads through MiXCR, storing one row per CDR3 protein. The data hold more than 85,000 distinct CDR3 sequences, with about 61% observed a single time. No cell sorting was done before RNA was extracted from the tissue. More than 3 cm separated this lung sample from the edge of the tumor. Sequencing was carried out using distant non-tumor lung tissue. All receptors derive from a man in his fifties or sixties with non-small cell lung cancer.

This clonotype is judged large. The rearrangement uses TRBV29-1 and TRBJ1-3; 7 nucleotides agree with TRBD1. This CDR3 spans 15 amino acids. V trimming: 5 bases; J trimming: 0 bases; junction bases outside the gene matches: 7. CDR1 and CDR2 (germline): SQVTM, ANQGSEA. The CDR3 DNA reads as TGCAGCGTTCGAGCGGGACAGCACTCTGGAAACACCATATATTTT. This encodes CSVRAGQHSGNTIYF. Complete variable domain (other parts from reference TRBV29-1 and TRBJ1-3): SAVISQKPSRDICQRGTSLTIQCQVDSQVTMMFWYRQQPGQSLTLIATANQGSEATYESGFVIDKFPISRPNLTFSTLTVSNMSPEDSSIYLCSVRAGQHSGNTIYFGEGSWLTVV.

As to this clonotype: Possible read error: a much larger clone is one base away. The rearrangement uses TRBV20-1 and TRBJ1-2; a possible D gene is TRBD1 (5 bases). The V gene's germline CDR1 is DFQATT and CDR2 SNEGSKA (reference sequence). The CDR3 loop spans 13 amino acids. CDR3 DNA sequence: TGCAGTGCTAGCCCCTCGGGGACCTATGGCTACAACTTC. Residues: CSASPSGTYGYNF.

As for this clonotype: An end of the junction differs from the germline gene, which may be a read error. The CDR3 sequence: CTSSSGLAGPQRSGNEQFF. The CDR3, as DNA: TGCACCAGCAGCTCGGGACTAGCGGGACCCCAGCGGTCCGGCAATGAGCAGTTCTTC. The chain is built from TRBV5-1 and TRBJ2-1; 13 nucleotides align to TRBD2. The CDR3 spans 19 residues. The germline CDR1 and CDR2 sequences are SGHRS and YFSETQ.

This clonotype was detected ten times or more. The chain links TRBV28 to TRBJ2-1; D remains ambiguous. Per the germline V gene, CDR1 is MDHEN and CDR2 is SYDVKM. The CDR3 extends over 12 amino acids. Trimming took off 3 bases at V and 7 bases at J, with 7 bases between the two ends. The CDR3 sequence: CASSLAWNEQFF. In DNA form, the CDR3 reads TGTGCCAGCAGTTTGGCTTGGAATGAGCAGTTCTTC.

This clonotype was observed a few times. A read error may account for a junction end that differs from germline. The chain employs TRBV11-1 and TRBJ1-1; D gene uncertain. The CDR3 is 14 amino acids. Germline-derived CDR1 and CDR2 are SGHAT and FQDESV (reference sequence). As DNA, the CDR3 is TGTGCCAGTAGCTTATCGGCTAGCGAGACTGAAGCTTTCTTT. Its translation is CASSLSASETEAFF.